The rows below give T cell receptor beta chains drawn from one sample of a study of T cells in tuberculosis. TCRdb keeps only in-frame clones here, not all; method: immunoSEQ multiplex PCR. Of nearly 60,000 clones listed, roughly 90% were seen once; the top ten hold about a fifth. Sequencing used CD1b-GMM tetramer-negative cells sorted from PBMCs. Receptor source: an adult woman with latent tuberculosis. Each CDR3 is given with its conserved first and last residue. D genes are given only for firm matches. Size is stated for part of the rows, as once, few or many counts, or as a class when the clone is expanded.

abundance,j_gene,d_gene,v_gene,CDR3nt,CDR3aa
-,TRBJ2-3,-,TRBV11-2,TGTGCCAGCAGCTTAGGGGACAAGGATACGCAGTATTTT,CASSLGDKDTQYF
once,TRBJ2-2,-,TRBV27,TGTGCCAGCAGACCCCAGTCTTCCGGGGAGCTGTTTTTT,CASRPQSSGELFF
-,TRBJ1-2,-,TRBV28,TGTGCCAGCAGTCCCAGTCACGGCTACACCTTC,CASSPSHGYTF
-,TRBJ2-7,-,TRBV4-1,TGCGCCAGCAGCCAAGATGTGGCGGGGATTCCTCAGCAGTACTTC,CASSQDVAGIPQQYF
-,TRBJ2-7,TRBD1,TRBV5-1,TGCGCCAGCAGCTGGGGGCTCGACAGGGACCTCACCGCTTACGAGCAGTACTTC,CASSWGLDRDLTAYEQYF
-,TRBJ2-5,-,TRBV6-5,TGTGCCAGCAGTTACGCAGGTCAACAGGGAGACAGGCACTTC,CASSYAGQQGDRHF
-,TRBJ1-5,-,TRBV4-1,TGTGCCAGCAGCCAAGACGGGGAGTCTTATCAGCCCCAGCATTTT,CASSQDGESYQPQHF
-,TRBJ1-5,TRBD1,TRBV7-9,TGTGCCAGCAGCCCAGGGGGCTGGGATCAGCCCCAGCATTTT,CASSPGGWDQPQHF
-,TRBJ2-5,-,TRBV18,TGTGCCAGCTCACCACCGGGCGGAGGAGGGCCGCGGGAGACCCAGTACTTC,CASSPPGGGGPRETQYF
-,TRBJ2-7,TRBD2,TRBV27,TGTGCCAGCAGTTTCGGGACTAGTCCCTACGAGCAGTACTTC,CASSFGTSPYEQYF